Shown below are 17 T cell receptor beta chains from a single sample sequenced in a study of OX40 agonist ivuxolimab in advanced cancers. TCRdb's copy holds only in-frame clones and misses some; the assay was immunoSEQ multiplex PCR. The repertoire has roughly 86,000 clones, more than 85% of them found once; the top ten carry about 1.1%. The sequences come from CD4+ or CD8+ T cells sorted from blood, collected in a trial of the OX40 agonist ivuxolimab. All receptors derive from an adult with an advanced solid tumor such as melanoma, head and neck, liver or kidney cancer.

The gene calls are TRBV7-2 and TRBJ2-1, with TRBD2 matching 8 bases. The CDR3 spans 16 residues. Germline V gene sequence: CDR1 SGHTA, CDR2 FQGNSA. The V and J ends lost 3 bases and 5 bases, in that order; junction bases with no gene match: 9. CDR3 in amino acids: CASSFTPGLGDNEQFF. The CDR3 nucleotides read TGTGCCAGCAGCTTCACCCCGGGACTAGGGGACAATGAGCAGTTCTTC.

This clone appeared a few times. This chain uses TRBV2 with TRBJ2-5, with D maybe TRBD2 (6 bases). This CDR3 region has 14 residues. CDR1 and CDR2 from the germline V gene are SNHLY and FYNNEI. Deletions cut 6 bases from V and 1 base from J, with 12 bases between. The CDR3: CASRGGEFQETQYF. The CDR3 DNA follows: TGTGCCAGCAGAGGCGGGGAGTTCCAAGAGACCCAGTACTTC.

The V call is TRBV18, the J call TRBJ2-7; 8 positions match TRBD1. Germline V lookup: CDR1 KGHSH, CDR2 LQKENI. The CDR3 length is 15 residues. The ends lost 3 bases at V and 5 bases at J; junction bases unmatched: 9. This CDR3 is CASSPLAGGLDEQYF. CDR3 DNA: TGTGCCAGCTCACCCCTCGCAGGGGGCTTGGACGAGCAGTACTTC. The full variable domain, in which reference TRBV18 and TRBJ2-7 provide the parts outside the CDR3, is NAGVMQNPRHLVRRRGQEARLRCSPMKGHSHVYWYRQLPEEGLKFMVYLQKENIIDESGMPKERFSAEFPKEGPSILRIQQVVRGDSAAYFCASSPLAGGLDEQYFGPGTRLTVT.

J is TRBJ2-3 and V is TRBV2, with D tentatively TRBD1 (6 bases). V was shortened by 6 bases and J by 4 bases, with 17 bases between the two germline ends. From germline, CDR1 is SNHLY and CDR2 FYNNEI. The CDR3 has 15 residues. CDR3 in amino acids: CASRGTGWFSDTQYF. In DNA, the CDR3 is TGTGCCAGCAGGGGAACAGGGTGGTTTTCAGATACGCAGTATTTT.

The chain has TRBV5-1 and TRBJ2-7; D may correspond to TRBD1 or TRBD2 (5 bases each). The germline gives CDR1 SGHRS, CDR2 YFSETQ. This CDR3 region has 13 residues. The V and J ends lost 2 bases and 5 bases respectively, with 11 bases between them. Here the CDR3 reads CASSFSGADEQYF. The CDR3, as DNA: TGCGCCAGCAGCTTTTCCGGGGCCGACGAGCAGTACTTC.

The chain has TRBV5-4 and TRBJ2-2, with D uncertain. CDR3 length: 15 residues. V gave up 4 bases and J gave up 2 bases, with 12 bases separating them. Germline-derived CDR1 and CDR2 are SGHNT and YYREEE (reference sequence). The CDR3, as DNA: TGTGCCAGCAGCCTAACCCTCGAAAACACCGGGGAGCTGTTTTTT. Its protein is CASSLTLENTGELFF.

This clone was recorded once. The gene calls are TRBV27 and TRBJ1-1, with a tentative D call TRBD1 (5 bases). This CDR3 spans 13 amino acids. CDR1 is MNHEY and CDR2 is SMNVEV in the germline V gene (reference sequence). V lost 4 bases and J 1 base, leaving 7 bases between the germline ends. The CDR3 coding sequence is TGTGCCAGCAGTTATCAGGGGAACACTGAAGCTTTCTTT. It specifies CASSYQGNTEAFF.

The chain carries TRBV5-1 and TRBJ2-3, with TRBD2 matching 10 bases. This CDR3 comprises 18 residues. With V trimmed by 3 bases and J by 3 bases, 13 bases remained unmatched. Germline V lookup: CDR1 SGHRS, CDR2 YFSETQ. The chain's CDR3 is CASSSGATSGKGTDTQYF. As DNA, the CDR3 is TGCGCCAGCAGCTCGGGAGCAACTAGCGGGAAGGGGACAGATACGCAGTATTTT.

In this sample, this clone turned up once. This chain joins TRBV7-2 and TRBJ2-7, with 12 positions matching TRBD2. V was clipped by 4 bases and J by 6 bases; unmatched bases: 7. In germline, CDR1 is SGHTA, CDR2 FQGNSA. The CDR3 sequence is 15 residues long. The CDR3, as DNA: TGTGCCAGCAGCTCGAGGGGACTAGCGGGCGGCGAGCAGTACTTC. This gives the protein CASSSRGLAGGEQYF.

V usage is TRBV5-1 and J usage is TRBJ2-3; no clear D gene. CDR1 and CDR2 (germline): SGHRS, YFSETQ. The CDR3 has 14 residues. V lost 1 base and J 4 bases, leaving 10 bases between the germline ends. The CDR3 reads CASSLSYRADTQYF. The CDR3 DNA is TGCGCCAGCAGCTTGTCGTATAGGGCAGATACGCAGTATTTT. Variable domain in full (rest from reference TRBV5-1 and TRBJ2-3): KAGVTQTPRYLIKTRGQQVTLSCSPISGHRSVSWYQQTPGQGLQFLFEYFSETQRNKGNFPGRFSGRQFSNSRSEMNVSTLELGDSALYLCASSLSYRADTQYFGPGTRLTVL.

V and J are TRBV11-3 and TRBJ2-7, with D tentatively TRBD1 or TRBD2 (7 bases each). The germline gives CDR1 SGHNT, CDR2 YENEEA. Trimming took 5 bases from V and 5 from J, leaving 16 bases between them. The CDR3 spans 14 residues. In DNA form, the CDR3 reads TGTGCCAGCAGCCAGGGGGGGCCTAGGGACGAGCAGTACTTC. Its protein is CASSQGGPRDEQYF.

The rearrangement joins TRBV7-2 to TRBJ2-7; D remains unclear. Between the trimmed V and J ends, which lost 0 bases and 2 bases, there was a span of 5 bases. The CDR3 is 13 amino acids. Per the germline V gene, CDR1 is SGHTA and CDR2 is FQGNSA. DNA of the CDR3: TGTGCCAGCAGCTTAGCAAGCGCCTACGAGCAGTACTTC. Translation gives CASSLASAYEQYF.

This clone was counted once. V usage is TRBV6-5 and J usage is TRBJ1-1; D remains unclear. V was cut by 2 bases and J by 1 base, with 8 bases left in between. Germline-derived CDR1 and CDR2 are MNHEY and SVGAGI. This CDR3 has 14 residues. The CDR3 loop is CASSYALRNTEAFF. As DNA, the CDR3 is TGTGCCAGCAGTTACGCCCTGAGGAACACTGAAGCTTTCTTT.

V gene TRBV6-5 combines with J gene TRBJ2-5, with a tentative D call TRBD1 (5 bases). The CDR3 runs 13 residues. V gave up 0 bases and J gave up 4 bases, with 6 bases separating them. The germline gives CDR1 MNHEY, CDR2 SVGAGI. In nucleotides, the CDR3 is TGTGCCAGCAGTTACTCGGGGCGAGAGACCCAGTACTTC. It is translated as CASSYSGRETQYF.

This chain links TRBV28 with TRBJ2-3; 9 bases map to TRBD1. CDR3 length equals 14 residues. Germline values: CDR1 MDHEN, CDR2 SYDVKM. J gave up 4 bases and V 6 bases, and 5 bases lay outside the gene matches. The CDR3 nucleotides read TGTGCCAGCAGCCGGGACAGGGCTGCAGATACGCAGTATTTT. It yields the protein CASSRDRAADTQYF.

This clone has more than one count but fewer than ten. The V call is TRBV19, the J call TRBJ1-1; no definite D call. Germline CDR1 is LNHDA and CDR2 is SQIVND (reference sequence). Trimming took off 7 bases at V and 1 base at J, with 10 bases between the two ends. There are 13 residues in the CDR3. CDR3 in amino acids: CASTTTKNTEAFF. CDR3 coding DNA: TGTGCCAGTACTACGACAAAGAACACTGAAGCTTTCTTT.

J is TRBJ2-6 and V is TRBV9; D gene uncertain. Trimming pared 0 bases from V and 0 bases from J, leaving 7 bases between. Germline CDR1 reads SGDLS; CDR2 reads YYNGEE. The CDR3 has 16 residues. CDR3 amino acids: CASSVGFSSGANVLTF. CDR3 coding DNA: TGTGCCAGCAGCGTAGGATTTAGCTCTGGGGCCAACGTCCTGACTTTC.